This T cell receptor beta chain was sequenced during a study of metastatic and nonmetastatic thyroid tumors. Study-level information: Repertoire comparison spanned blood and tumor or nodule tissue of malignant and benign thyroid patients. Study outcomes and limitations: The reported finding was significantly higher TCR beta diversity in malignant thyroid tumors relative to benign nodules, in blood and tumor.

Patients underwent thyroid surgery, and none had received any treatment before it. The CDR3 is made up of 17 amino acids. The V gene end was trimmed by 1 base and the J gene end by 3 bases; junction bases not matched to a gene: 12. Looked up from germline, CDR1 is SGHRS and CDR2 is YFSETQ. Authors' data handling: Construction of a distant-metastasis classifier for papillary thyroid cancer relied on CDR3 differences across clinicopathological groups. TCRdb called clones again from the PCR reads with MiXCR. TCRdb, not the authors, supplied the V and J calls. The sample shows more than 10,000 clones, around 10% of them seen only once. Points on this clone: Its specificity is not known. This may arise from a read error, as a much more abundant clone is one base away. The sample has other DNA sequences that encode this CDR3 too.

The genes are TRBV5-1 and TRBJ1-1; TRBD1 aligns across 7 bases. The TCR originated in a female donor with papillary thyroid cancer or a benign thyroid nodule (not recorded which). Some clones in this sample may be carry-over from other donors' samples. The sequenced sample consisted of blood. DNA for the CDR3: TGCGCCAGCAGCTTGACTTACTCAGGGGGACGGGACACTGAAGCTTTCTTT. Its protein product is CASSLTYSGGRDTEAFF.